This entry describes one TCR beta chain. This sample was included in a study of T cell changes during pregnancy in multiple sclerosis. TCRdb keeps only in-frame clones here, not all; method: immunoSEQ multiplex PCR. The data show 50,000 to 65,000 clones, about 89% seen once. CDR3 length: 11 residues. V was trimmed by 4 bases and J by 4 bases, leaving 5 bases between them. Germline CDR1 is MNHEY and CDR2 is SVGAGI. The rearrangement uses TRBV6-5 and TRBJ2-7; D call uncertain. The receptor comes from a female donor with multiple sclerosis, enrolled in a pregnancy study. The material was CD4+ T cells from peripheral blood mononuclear cells, obtained in the first trimester of pregnancy. The CDR3 here is CASSFLYEQYF. The DNA of the CDR3 is TGTGCCAGCAGTTTCTTGTACGAGCAGTACTTC.